A single sample gave rise to the 15 T cell receptor beta chains below, sequenced in a study of blood T cell repertoires in COVID-19. TCRdb keeps only in-frame clones here, not all; method: immunoSEQ multiplex PCR. The table lists 130,000 or so clones, roughly three quarters of them singletons. Material for sequencing was peripheral blood. The receptors come from a man older than 75 with acute or convalescent COVID-19.

The chain couples TRBV7-9 to TRBJ1-1; TRBD1 is a possible D gene (5 bases). Trimming stripped 5 bases from V and 1 base from J, with 11 bases between. The CDR3 has 14 amino acids. Germline values: CDR1 SEHNR, CDR2 FQNEAQ (reference sequence). In nucleotides, the CDR3 is TGTGCCAGCAGCCTTGGACATCAGAACACTGAAGCTTTCTTT. Residues: CASSLGHQNTEAFF.

The chain joins TRBV2 to TRBJ2-1; the D gene is possibly TRBD2 (6 bases). Germline values: CDR1 SNHLY, CDR2 FYNNEI. The CDR3 is 14 residues long. The V end was cut by 7 bases, the J end by 0 bases, with 10 bases between. CDR3 bases: TGTGCCAGCAAGGAGGGGTCCTCCTACAATGAGCAGTTCTTC. As protein: CASKEGSSYNEQFF.

The V and J genes are TRBV11-2 and TRBJ2-5; 9 bases align to TRBD2. The CDR3 length is 13 residues. Germline CDR1 reads SGHAT; CDR2 reads FQNNGV. Unmatched junction bases numbered 3, after V lost 5 bases and J lost 5 bases. The CDR3 sequence: CASSRGLAETQYF. For the CDR3, the DNA is TGTGCCAGCAGCCGAGGACTAGCGGAGACCCAGTACTTC.

This chain links TRBV3-1 (or the pseudogene TRBV3-2) with TRBJ2-7; TRBD2 matches at 12 bases. Losses at the gene ends were 6 bases for V and 4 bases for J; bases not matched to a gene: 10. Germline assignment: CDR1 LGHDT and CDR2 YNNKEL (reference sequence). The CDR3 has 16 residues. The DNA for the CDR3 is TGTGCCAGCAGTCCCCTCGGACTAGCGGGGCGGTACGAGCAGTACTTC. This encodes CASSPLGLAGRYEQYF.

This clone was counted once. The gene calls are TRBV6-5 and TRBJ1-2, with TRBD1 identical over 7 bases. Germline V gene lookup returns CDR1 MNHEY and CDR2 SVGAGI. The junction had 6 bases not matched to a gene; V was cut back by 2 bases and J by 3 bases. This CDR3 spans 15 amino acids. The CDR3 DNA reads TGTGCCAGCAGTTACGCCTTACAGGGGCACTATGGCTACACCTTC. Amino acids: CASSYALQGHYGYTF.

The chain has TRBV6-5 and TRBJ1-2; D gene ambiguous. CDR3 length: 13 amino acids. From germline, CDR1 is MNHEY and CDR2 SVGAGI. Deletions cut 6 bases from V and 3 bases from J, with 11 bases between. CDR3 amino acids: CASSRQEDYGYTF. Here the CDR3 DNA reads TGTGCCAGCAGCCGTCAGGAGGACTATGGCTACACCTTC.

V and J are TRBV6-5 and TRBJ2-1; D possibly corresponds to TRBD1 (6 bases). Germline V lookup: CDR1 MNHEY, CDR2 SVGAGI. The ends were cut back, 8 bases at V and 2 bases at J, with 13 bases in the middle. The CDR3 spans 14 residues. CDR3 DNA: TGTGCCAGCTTCTCAGGGGACACCTACAATGAGCAGTTCTTC. Its translation is CASFSGDTYNEQFF.

The sample holds a few counts of this clone. The chain couples TRBV3-1 (or the pseudogene TRBV3-2) to TRBJ1-1; the match to TRBD1 covers 9 bases. The CDR3 runs to 14 residues. CDR1 LGHDT and CDR2 YNNKEL come from the germline V gene (reference sequence). Germline trimming cut 5 bases from V and 5 bases from J; bases unmatched to any gene: 6. The CDR3 region is CASSGTGRRTEAFF. Written as DNA, the CDR3 is TGTGCCAGCAGCGGGACAGGGCGGAGGACTGAAGCTTTCTTT.

A few counts support this clone. The J gene is TRBJ2-7, the V gene TRBV27, with TRBD1 identical over 10 bases. This CDR3 is 15 amino acids long. Trimming took 3 bases from V and 3 from J; bases not matched to a gene: 5. Germline lookup yields CDR1 MNHEY and CDR2 SMNVEV (reference sequence). The CDR3 region is CASSFRQGALYEQYF. The CDR3 nucleotides are TGTGCCAGCAGTTTCCGACAGGGGGCCCTCTACGAGCAGTACTTC.

The V and J genes are TRBV18 and TRBJ2-3, with D maybe TRBD1 (6 bases). The germline V and J ends were trimmed by 3 bases and 2 bases, with 9 bases remaining between them. The CDR3 consists of 14 residues. CDR1 KGHSH and CDR2 LQKENI come from the germline V gene. The chain's CDR3 is CASSPDRNTDTQYF. Written as DNA, the CDR3 is TGTGCCAGCTCACCCGACAGGAACACAGATACGCAGTATTTT.

The rearrangement uses TRBV6-1 and TRBJ2-6; the D is unclear. Germline V CDR1 and CDR2: MNHNS, SASEGT. The CDR3 is 15 residues long. Trimming pared 2 bases from V and 0 bases from J, leaving 5 bases between. CDR3 nucleotide sequence: TGTGCCAGCAGTGAACCCAGCTCTGGGGCCAACGTCCTGACTTTC. Its translation: CASSEPSSGANVLTF.

This clone showed up just a few times. Other DNA sequences in this specimen translate into the identical CDR3. The CDR3 coding sequence is TGTGCCAGCAGCGTTGGGACAGGGGGCCTGTACGAGCAGTACTTC. It encodes CASSVGTGGLYEQYF. J is TRBJ2-7 and V is TRBV9; 12 nucleotides agree with TRBD1. CDR1 is SGDLS and CDR2 is YYNGEE in the germline V gene. The V gene end was trimmed by 2 bases and the J gene end by 4 bases; junction bases not matched to a gene: 4. This CDR3 contains 15 residues.

The genes are TRBV4-2 and TRBJ2-7; D gene unclear. V gave up 1 base and J gave up 6 bases, with 13 bases separating them. The length of the CDR3 is 14 residues. Germline V gene data show CDR1 as LGHNA and CDR2 as YNFKEQ. Here the CDR3 DNA reads TGTGCCAGCAGCCAAGTCCTTTCCCCCAGCGAGCAGTACTTC. Translation gives CASSQVLSPSEQYF.

This clone was detected only a few times. The chain recombines TRBV5-4 with TRBJ2-7; TRBD2 is a possible D gene (5 bases). Deletions cut 4 bases from V and 9 bases from J, with 11 bases between. Germline CDR1 is SGHNT and CDR2 is YYREEE (reference sequence). The CDR3 has 11 amino acids. Here the CDR3 reads CASSGMGAQYF. The DNA of the CDR3 is TGTGCCAGCAGCGGCATGGGAGCGCAGTACTTC. The complete variable domain, with remaining parts taken from reference TRBV5-4 and TRBJ2-7, reads ETGVTQSPTHLIKTRGQQVTLRCSSQSGHNTVSWYQQALGQGPQFIFQYYREEENGRGNFPPRFSGLQFPNYSSELNVNALELDDSALYLCASSGMGAQYFGPGTRLTVT.

In DNA, the CDR3 is TGTGCCAGCAGGATTCAGGGGGATCAGCCCCAGCATTTT. Translated, it gives CASRIQGDQPQHF. The chain uses TRBV6-5 and TRBJ1-5, with 7 bases fitting TRBD1. This CDR3 spans 13 amino acids. Trimming took 6 bases from V and 5 from J; bases not matched to a gene: 4. The germline gives CDR1 MNHEY, CDR2 SVGAGI.